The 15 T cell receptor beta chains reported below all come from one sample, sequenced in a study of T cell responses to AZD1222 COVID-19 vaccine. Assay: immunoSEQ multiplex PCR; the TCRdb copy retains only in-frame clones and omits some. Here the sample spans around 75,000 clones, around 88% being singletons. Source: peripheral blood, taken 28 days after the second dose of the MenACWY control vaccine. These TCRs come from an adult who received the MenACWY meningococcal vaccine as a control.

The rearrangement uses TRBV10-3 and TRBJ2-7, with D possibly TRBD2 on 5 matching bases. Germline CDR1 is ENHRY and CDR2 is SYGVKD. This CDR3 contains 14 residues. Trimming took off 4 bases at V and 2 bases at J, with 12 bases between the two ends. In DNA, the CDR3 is TGTGCCATCAGTGTGAAGAGGGAAGCCTACGAGCAGTACTTC. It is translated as CAISVKREAYEQYF.

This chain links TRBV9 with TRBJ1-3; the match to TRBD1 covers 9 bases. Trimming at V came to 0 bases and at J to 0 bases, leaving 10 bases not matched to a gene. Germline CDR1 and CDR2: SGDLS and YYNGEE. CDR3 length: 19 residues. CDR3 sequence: CASSVVPGQGLNSGNTIYF. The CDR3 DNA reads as TGTGCCAGCAGCGTAGTCCCCGGACAGGGGCTAAACTCTGGAAACACCATATATTTT.

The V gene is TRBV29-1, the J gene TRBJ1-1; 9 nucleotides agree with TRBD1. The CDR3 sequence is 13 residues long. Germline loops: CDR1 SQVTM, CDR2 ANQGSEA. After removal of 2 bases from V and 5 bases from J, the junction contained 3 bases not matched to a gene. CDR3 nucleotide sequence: TGCAGCGTTGAACTTGACAGGGGGACTGAAGCTTTCTTT. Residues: CSVELDRGTEAFF.

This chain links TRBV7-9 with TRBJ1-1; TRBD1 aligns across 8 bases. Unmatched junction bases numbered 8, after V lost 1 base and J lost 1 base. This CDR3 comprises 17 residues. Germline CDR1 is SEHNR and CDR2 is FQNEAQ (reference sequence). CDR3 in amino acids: CASSLVGTGVPNTEAFF. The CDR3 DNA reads TGTGCCAGCAGCTTAGTCGGGACAGGTGTTCCGAACACTGAAGCTTTCTTT.

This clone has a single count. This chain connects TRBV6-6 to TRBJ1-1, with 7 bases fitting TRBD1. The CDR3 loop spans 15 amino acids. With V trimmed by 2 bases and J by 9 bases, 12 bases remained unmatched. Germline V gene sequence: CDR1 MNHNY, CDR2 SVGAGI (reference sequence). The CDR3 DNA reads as TGTGCCAGCAGTTACGCGCCCAGGGGGTATCAAAAAGCTTTCTTT. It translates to CASSYAPRGYQKAFF.

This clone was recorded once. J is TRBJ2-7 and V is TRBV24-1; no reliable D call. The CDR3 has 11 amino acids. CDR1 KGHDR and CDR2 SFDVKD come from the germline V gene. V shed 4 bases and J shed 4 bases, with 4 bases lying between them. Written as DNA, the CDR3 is TGTGCCACCAGTGACATTTACGAGCAGTACTTC. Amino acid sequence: CATSDIYEQYF.

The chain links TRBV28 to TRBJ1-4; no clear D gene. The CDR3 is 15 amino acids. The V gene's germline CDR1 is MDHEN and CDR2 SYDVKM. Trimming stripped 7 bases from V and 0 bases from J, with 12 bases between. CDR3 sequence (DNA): TGTGCCAGCAAAAGTGGATCGGCAACTAATGAAAAACTGTTTTTT. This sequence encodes CASKSGSATNEKLFF. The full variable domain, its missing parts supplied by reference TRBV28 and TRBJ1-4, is DVKVTQSSRYLVKRTGEKVFLECVQDMDHENMFWYRQDPGLGLRLIYFSYDVKMKEKGDIPEGYSVSREKKERFSLILESASTNQTSMYLCASKSGSATNEKLFFGSGTQLSVL.

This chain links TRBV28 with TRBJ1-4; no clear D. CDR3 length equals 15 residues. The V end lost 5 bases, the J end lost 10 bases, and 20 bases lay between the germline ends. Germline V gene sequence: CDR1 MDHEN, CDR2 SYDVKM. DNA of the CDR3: TGTGCCAGCAGTGACCTCCTAGACGAAAAGGGAAAACTGTTTTTT. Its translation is CASSDLLDEKGKLFF. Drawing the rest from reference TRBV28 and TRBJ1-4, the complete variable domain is DVKVTQSSRYLVKRTGEKVFLECVQDMDHENMFWYRQDPGLGLRLIYFSYDVKMKEKGDIPEGYSVSREKKERFSLILESASTNQTSMYLCASSDLLDEKGKLFFGSGTQLSVL.

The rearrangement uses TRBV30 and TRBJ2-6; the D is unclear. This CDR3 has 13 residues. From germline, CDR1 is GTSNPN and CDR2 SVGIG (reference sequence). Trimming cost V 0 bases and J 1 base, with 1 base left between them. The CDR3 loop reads CAWSVSGANVLTF. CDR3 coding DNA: TGTGCCTGGAGTGTATCTGGGGCCAACGTCCTGACTTTC.

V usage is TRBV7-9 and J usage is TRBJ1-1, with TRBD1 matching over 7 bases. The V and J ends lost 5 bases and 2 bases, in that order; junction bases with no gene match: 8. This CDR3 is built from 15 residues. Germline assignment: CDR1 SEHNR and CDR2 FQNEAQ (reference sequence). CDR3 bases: TGTGCCAGCAGCATACTGACAGGGATCAACACTGAAGCTTTCTTT. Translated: CASSILTGINTEAFF.

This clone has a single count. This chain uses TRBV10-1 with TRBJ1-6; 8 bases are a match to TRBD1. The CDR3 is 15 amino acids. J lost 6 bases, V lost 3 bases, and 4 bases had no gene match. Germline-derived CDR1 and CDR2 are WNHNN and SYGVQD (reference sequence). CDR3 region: CASSEGQGSNSPLHF. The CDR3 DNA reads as TGCGCCAGCAGTGAAGGACAGGGTAGTAATTCACCCCTCCACTTT.

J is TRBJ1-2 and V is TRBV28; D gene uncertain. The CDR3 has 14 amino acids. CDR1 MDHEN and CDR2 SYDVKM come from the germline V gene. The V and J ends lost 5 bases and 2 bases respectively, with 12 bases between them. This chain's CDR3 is CASSAASRNYGYTF. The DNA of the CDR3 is TGTGCCAGCAGTGCAGCGTCAAGGAACTATGGCTACACCTTC.

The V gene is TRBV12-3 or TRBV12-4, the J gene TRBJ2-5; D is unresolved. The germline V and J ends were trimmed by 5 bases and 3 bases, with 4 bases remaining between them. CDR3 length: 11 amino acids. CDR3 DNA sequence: TGTGCCAGCAGTGAAGAAGAGACCCAGTACTTC. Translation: CASSEEETQYF.

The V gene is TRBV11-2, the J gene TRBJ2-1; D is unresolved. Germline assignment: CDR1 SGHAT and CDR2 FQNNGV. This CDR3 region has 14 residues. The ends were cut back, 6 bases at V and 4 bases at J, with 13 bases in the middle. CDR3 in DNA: TGTGCCAGCAGTCCCCACCCTACTTACAATGAGCAGTTCTTC. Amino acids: CASSPHPTYNEQFF.

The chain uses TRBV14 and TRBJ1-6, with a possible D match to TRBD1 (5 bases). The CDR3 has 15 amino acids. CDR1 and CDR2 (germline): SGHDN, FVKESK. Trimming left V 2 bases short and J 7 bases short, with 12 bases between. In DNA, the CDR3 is TGTGCCAGCAGCCAACTCCAACAGGAAAATTCACCCCTCCACTTT. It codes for CASSQLQQENSPLHF.